The 19 T cell receptor beta chains reported below all come from one sample, sequenced in a study of T cell responses to AZD1222 COVID-19 vaccine. Clones were sequenced by immunoSEQ multiplex PCR, and TCRdb holds only the in-frame ones, with some missing. The repertoire holds roughly 150,000 clones, with approximately 90% as singletons. Source: peripheral blood, taken 28 days after the second AZD1222 dose. Receptors originate from an adult who received the AZD1222 COVID-19 vaccine.

This clone was counted a few times. This chain joins TRBV6-4 and TRBJ2-7; D unclear. The V end lost 9 bases, the J end lost 0 bases, and 24 bases lay between the germline ends. This CDR3 contains 17 residues. CDR1 is MRHNA, CDR2 SNTAGT, per germline. This CDR3 is CARSWAEPDGSSYEQYF. In nucleotides, the CDR3 is TGTGCCAGGTCTTGGGCAGAGCCGGACGGAAGCTCCTACGAGCAGTACTTC.

The rearrangement joins TRBV4-2 to TRBJ1-6, with 10 bases fitting TRBD1. The CDR3 extends over 16 amino acids. V shed 2 bases and J 7 bases; nucleotides not matched to a gene: 5. Germline V gene data show CDR1 as LGHNA and CDR2 as YNFKEQ. The CDR3 loop is CASSQSLGQGNSPLHF. The CDR3 bases are TGTGCCAGCAGCCAATCCCTGGGACAGGGGAATTCACCCCTCCACTTT.

The rearrangement links TRBV27 to TRBJ1-3; 7 bases map to TRBD1. The CDR3 has 18 amino acids. V gave up 3 bases and J gave up 0 bases; unmatched junction bases: 11. Germline assignment: CDR1 MNHEY and CDR2 SMNVEV (reference sequence). CDR3 sequence (DNA): TGTGCCAGCAGTTTTAAGGGACAGAAACCGAGCTCTGGAAACACCATATATTTT. Translating it yields CASSFKGQKPSSGNTIYF.

This clone was seen just once. The chain employs TRBV6-5 and TRBJ1-2; D is ambiguous. Trimming pared 7 bases from V and 4 bases from J, leaving 13 bases between. CDR1 and CDR2 (germline): MNHEY, SVGAGI. The length of the CDR3 is 13 residues. For the CDR3, the DNA is TGTGCCAGCACCGGGATGACTGGCTATGGCTACACCTTC. This codes for CASTGMTGYGYTF.

This clone has a single count. The chain links TRBV18 to TRBJ1-4, with TRBD1 matching 10 bases. Germline V gene lookup returns CDR1 KGHSH and CDR2 LQKENI. The CDR3 consists of 16 residues. The J segment lost 12 bases and the V segment lost 4 bases, leaving 14 bases of the junction unmatched. In DNA, the CDR3 is TGTGCCAGCTCACAGACAAGGGACAGGGGACTCAAGGAACTGTTTTTT. It codes for CASSQTRDRGLKELFF.

The chain employs TRBV28 and TRBJ1-4; D is unresolved. The CDR3 covers 15 residues. Germline CDR1 MDHEN, CDR2 SYDVKM. The ends were cut back, 6 bases at V and 2 bases at J, with 13 bases in the middle. In DNA form, the CDR3 reads TGTGCCAGCAGGTTCCTCCTGAACACTAATGAAAAACTGTTTTTT. Translated, it gives CASRFLLNTNEKLFF.

The chain employs TRBV7-9 and TRBJ2-1; D ambiguous. V lost 1 base, J lost 6 bases, and 10 bases lay in between. CDR1 is SEHNR, CDR2 FQNEAQ, per germline (reference sequence). This CDR3 spans 14 amino acids. This CDR3 is CASSLEGRTNEQFF. DNA of the CDR3: TGTGCCAGCAGCTTAGAGGGCAGGACCAATGAGCAGTTCTTC.

The CDR3 DNA follows: TGCGCCAGCCGAGGCGATAGCAATCAGCCCCAGCATTTT. It specifies CASRGDSNQPQHF. The rearrangement uses TRBV5-1 and TRBJ1-5, with D uncertain. This CDR3 region has 13 residues. Deletions cut 7 bases from V and 0 bases from J, with 8 bases between. CDR1 and CDR2 (germline): SGHRS, YFSETQ.

In this sample, this clone turned up once. The chain uses TRBV19 and TRBJ2-4; 9 bases match TRBD1. J gave up 7 bases and V 4 bases, and 17 bases lay outside the gene matches. Germline values: CDR1 LNHDA, CDR2 SQIVND (reference sequence). The CDR3 covers 18 residues. The CDR3 here is CASSTPFSAGTGRNIQYF. DNA of the CDR3: TGTGCCAGTAGTACCCCTTTTAGTGCGGGGACAGGGAGGAACATTCAGTACTTC.

The chain employs TRBV2 and TRBJ2-5; tentative D call: TRBD1 (6 bases). The V end was cut by 2 bases, the J end by 5 bases, with 15 bases between. The V gene's germline CDR1 is SNHLY and CDR2 FYNNEI. This CDR3 is built from 15 residues. The CDR3 nucleotides read TGTGCCAGCAGTGAATCGTTGGGGGCGCGGGAGACCCAGTACTTC. Translated, it gives CASSESLGARETQYF.

The rearrangement uses TRBV27 and TRBJ2-3; D may be TRBD1 (5 bases). The V end was cut by 5 bases, the J end by 2 bases, with 14 bases between. CDR3 size: 15 residues. In germline, CDR1 is MNHEY, CDR2 SMNVEV (reference sequence). The CDR3 coding sequence is TGTGCCAGCAGTCCCGACCCCAGGGCCACAGATACGCAGTATTTT. Translating gives CASSPDPRATDTQYF.

This sequence joins TRBV27 and TRBJ1-5; D is possibly TRBD1 (6 bases). CDR3 length: 13 amino acids. CDR1 MNHEY and CDR2 SMNVEV come from the germline V gene (reference sequence). V gave up 6 bases and J gave up 3 bases, with 9 bases separating them. The CDR3 DNA is TGTGCCAGCAGGGACAGTACCAATCAGCCCCAGCATTTT. As protein: CASRDSTNQPQHF.

This chain links TRBV6-1 with TRBJ1-1; D call uncertain. Trimming left V 3 bases short and J 1 base short, with 9 bases between. This CDR3 has 14 residues. Germline lookup yields CDR1 MNHNS and CDR2 SASEGT. As DNA, the CDR3 is TGTGCCAGCAGTGACCGTTGGGGGAACACTGAAGCTTTCTTT. Translated: CASSDRWGNTEAFF.

The rearrangement joins TRBV5-1 to TRBJ2-1; 7 bases align to TRBD1. The length of the CDR3 is 16 residues. The germline CDR1 and CDR2 sequences are SGHRS and YFSETQ. V was pared by 0 bases and J by 8 bases, with 11 bases of the junction left unmatched. This CDR3 reads CASSLAAGGNPDEQFF. CDR3 in DNA: TGCGCCAGCAGCTTGGCGGCAGGGGGAAATCCGGATGAGCAGTTCTTC.

The gene calls are TRBV7-9 and TRBJ2-1; 15 positions agree with TRBD2. The CDR3 consists of 19 residues. V shed 5 bases and J 1 base; nucleotides not matched to a gene: 9. The germline V gene encodes CDR1 SEHNR and CDR2 FQNEAQ (reference sequence). DNA of the CDR3: TGTGCCAGCAGCGTAGGAGGACTAGCGGGGGGGCGGTCCTACAATGAGCAGTTCTTC. This sequence encodes CASSVGGLAGGRSYNEQFF.

The chain combines TRBV5-8 with TRBJ1-6; D is ambiguous. Between the trimmed V and J ends, which lost 5 bases and 2 bases, there was a span of 5 bases. The CDR3 length is 13 residues. Per the germline V gene, CDR1 is SGHTS and CDR2 is YDEGEE. CDR3 DNA sequence: TGTGCCAGCAGGAACACCTATAATTCACCCCTCCACTTT. This gives the protein CASRNTYNSPLHF.

This rearrangement joins TRBV27 to TRBJ2-7; D perhaps matches TRBD2 (6 bases). V was pared by 7 bases and J by 6 bases, with 16 bases between. The CDR3 sequence is 13 residues long. CDR1 is MNHEY, CDR2 SMNVEV, per germline (reference sequence). The CDR3 nucleotides read TGTGCCAGCACCCCGGAGGGGTTAGCCGAGCAGTACTTC. This gives the protein CASTPEGLAEQYF.

This rearrangement joins TRBV7-3 to TRBJ2-5, with D possibly called TRBD1 or TRBD2 (5 bases each). V gave up 0 bases and J gave up 5 bases, with 16 bases separating them. Germline assignment: CDR1 SGHTA and CDR2 FQGTGA. CDR3 length: 16 residues. CDR3 in amino acids: CASSLTGSGASETQYF. The CDR3 bases are TGTGCCAGCAGCTTAACAGGGTCCGGGGCGTCGGAGACCCAGTACTTC.

The chain joins TRBV9 to TRBJ2-7, with a possible D match to TRBD2 (5 bases). Germline V gene data show CDR1 as SGDLS and CDR2 as YYNGEE. V lost 0 bases and J 2 bases, leaving 15 bases between the germline ends. The CDR3 sequence is 16 residues long. The DNA of the CDR3 is TGTGCCAGCAGCGTAGCGGGATCGGGCCCTACCTACGAGCAGTACTTC. Its translation is CASSVAGSGPTYEQYF.